One and the same sample provided the 6 T cell receptor beta chains below, sequenced in a study of T cells in Graves' hyperthyroidism and ophthalmopathy. The CDR3 regions of TCR beta were amplified from RNA transcripts. First-round RT-PCR with HTBI primers amplified the TCR CDR3 region. TCRdb reanalysed the multiplex PCR reads using MiXCR and keeps one entry per CDR3 protein. The sample records 300,000 to 400,000 distinct CDR3 sequences, more than 12% being singletons. The sequencing sample was made of blood. The origin of the receptors is a woman under 40 with Graves' ophthalmopathy.

This sequence joins TRBV11-2 and TRBJ2-1; 7 bases are a match to TRBD1. Germline assignment: CDR1 SGHAT and CDR2 FQNNGV. CDR3 length: 15 amino acids. With V trimmed by 1 base and J by 5 bases, 5 bases remained unmatched. CDR3 in amino acids: CASSLGETGNNEQFF. CDR3 in DNA: TGTGCCAGCAGCTTAGGCGAGACAGGGAACAATGAGCAGTTCTTC.

In this sample, this clonotype turned up many times. V gene TRBV28 combines with J gene TRBJ1-1; TRBD1 matches 7 bases. Germline V gene data show CDR1 as MDHEN and CDR2 as SYDVKM. The J segment lost 0 bases and the V segment lost 7 bases, leaving 8 bases of the junction unmatched. The CDR3 covers 15 residues. The CDR3 DNA reads TGTGCCAGCACGTTCCACAGGGGCGTGAACACTGAAGCTTTCTTT. Translating it yields CASTFHRGVNTEAFF.

The rearrangement uses TRBV27 and TRBJ2-5; D is undetermined. This CDR3 comprises 13 residues. Germline-derived CDR1 and CDR2 are MNHEY and SMNVEV (reference sequence). V lost 7 bases and J lost 1, with 10 bases in between. CDR3 amino acids: CASMDGPQETQYF. The CDR3 DNA reads TGTGCCAGCATGGACGGGCCCCAAGAGACCCAGTACTTC.

This clonotype was seen repeatedly, ten times or more. The rearrangement uses TRBV2 and TRBJ2-7; D uncertain. CDR1 SNHLY and CDR2 FYNNEI come from the germline V gene. V lost 7 bases and J lost 3, with 19 bases in between. The CDR3 length is 15 residues. The CDR3 sequence is CASTSSWQEGYEQYF. The CDR3 DNA sequence: TGTGCCAGCACCTCGTCTTGGCAAGAAGGCTACGAGCAGTACTTC.

A few counts support this clonotype. This rearrangement joins TRBV7-8 to TRBJ2-2, with D perhaps matching TRBD1 (5 bases). Germline V CDR1 and CDR2: SGHVS, FQNEAQ. The CDR3 loop spans 14 amino acids. Trimming pared 4 bases from V and 8 bases from J, leaving 14 bases between. The CDR3 nucleotides are TGTGCCAGCAGCTCACTACAGGATAGAGGGGAGCTGTTTTTT. This encodes CASSSLQDRGELFF.

This clonotype was detected ten times or more. DNA for the CDR3: TGTGCCAGCTCGCGTCTTGGGACAGATACCGGGGAGCTGTTTTTT. This gives the protein CASSRLGTDTGELFF. The chain carries TRBV18 and TRBJ2-2; TRBD1 agrees at 7 bases. Germline assignment: CDR1 KGHSH and CDR2 LQKENI. The CDR3 sequence is 15 residues long. After removal of 6 bases from V and 5 bases from J, the junction contained 9 bases not matched to a gene.